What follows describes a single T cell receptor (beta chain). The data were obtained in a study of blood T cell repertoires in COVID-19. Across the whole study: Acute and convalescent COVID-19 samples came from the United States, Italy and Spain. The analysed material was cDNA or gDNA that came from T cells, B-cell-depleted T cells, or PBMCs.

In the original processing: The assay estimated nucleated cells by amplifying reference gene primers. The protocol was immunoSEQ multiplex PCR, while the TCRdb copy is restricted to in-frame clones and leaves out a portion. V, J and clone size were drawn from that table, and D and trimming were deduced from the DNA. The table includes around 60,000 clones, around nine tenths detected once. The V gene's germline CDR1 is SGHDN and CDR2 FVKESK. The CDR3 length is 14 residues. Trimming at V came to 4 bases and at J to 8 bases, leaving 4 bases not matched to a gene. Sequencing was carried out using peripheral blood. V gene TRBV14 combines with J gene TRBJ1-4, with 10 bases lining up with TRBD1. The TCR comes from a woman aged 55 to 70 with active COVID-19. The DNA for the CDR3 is TGTGCCAGCAGCCCGACAGGGGGCCAGGAAAAACTGTTTTTT. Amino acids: CASSPTGGQEKLFF.